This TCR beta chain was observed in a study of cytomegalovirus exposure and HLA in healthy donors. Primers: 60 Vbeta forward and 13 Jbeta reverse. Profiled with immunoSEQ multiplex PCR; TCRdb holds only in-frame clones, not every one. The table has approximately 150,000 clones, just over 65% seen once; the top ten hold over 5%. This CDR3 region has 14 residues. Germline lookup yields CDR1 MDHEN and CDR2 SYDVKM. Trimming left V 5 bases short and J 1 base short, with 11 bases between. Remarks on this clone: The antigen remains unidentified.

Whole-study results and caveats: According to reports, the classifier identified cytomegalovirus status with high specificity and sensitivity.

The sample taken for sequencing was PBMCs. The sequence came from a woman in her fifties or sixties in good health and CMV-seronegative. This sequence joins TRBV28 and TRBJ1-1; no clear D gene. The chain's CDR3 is CASSPGNRNTEAFF. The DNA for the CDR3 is TGTGCCAGCAGTCCAGGTAACCGGAACACTGAAGCTTTCTTT.